The TCR beta chain described here comes from a study of beta chain features in type 1 diabetes. Study summary: Across every sample, approximately 110,000,000 sorted cells were examined in total. Study-level results: Researchers report that Type 1 diabetes patients had moderately but significantly shorter TCRB CDR3s across all four CD4+ subsets.

Expressed TCRB transcripts were sequenced after all isolated RNA was converted to cDNA. Data came from immunoSEQ multiplex PCR; TCRdb stores just in-frame clones and leaves some out. Seen here are hundreds of thousands of clones, around an eighth observed once, and the top ten hold approximately 0.043%. Germline V gene data show CDR1 as LGHNA and CDR2 as YSLEER. The CDR3 loop spans 17 amino acids. The V gene lost 6 bases and the J gene lost 0 bases, with 18 bases spanning the gap. Worth noting for this clone: What it binds is unknown.

This sequence joins TRBV4-3 and TRBJ2-1; possibly TRBD1 for D (6 bases). Sequenced input: naive CD4+ T cells from blood. The clonotype originates from a man between 18 and 35 years old with type 1 diabetes. DNA of the CDR3: TGCGCCAGCAGTGAGAGGTCGAGGGGGAGCTCCTACAATGAGCAGTTCTTC. It yields the protein CASSERSRGSSYNEQFF.